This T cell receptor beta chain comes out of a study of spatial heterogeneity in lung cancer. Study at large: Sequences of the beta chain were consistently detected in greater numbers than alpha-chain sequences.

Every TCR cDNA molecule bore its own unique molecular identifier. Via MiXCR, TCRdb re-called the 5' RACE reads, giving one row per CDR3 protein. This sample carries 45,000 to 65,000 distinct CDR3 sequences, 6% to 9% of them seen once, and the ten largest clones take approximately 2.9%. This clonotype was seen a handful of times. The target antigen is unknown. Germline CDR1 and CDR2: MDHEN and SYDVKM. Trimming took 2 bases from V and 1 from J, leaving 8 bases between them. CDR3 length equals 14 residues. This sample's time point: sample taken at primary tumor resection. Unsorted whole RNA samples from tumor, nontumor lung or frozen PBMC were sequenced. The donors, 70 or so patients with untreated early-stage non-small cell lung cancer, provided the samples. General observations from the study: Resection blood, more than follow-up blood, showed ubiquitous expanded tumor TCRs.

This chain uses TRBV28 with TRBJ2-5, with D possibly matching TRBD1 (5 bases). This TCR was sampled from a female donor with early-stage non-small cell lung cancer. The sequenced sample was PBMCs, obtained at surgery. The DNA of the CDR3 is TGTGCCAGCAGTTTAAGCAGGGTCCAAGAGACCCAGTACTTC. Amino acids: CASSLSRVQETQYF.